Below are 5 T cell receptor beta chains sequenced from a single sample in a study of T-cell memory formation after mild COVID-19. TCRdb reprocessed the 5' RACE reads with MiXCR, giving one entry per CDR3 protein. Of some 100,000 distinct CDR3 sequences listed, 11% were seen once; the top ten hold approximately 40%. Sequencing input: PBMCs or a T cell subset sorted from them (not recorded which). These TCRs come from a man between 18 and 35 years old who had mild COVID-19 (a few samples of this study predate the infection). Cell type and time point are not known.

The genes are TRBV20-1 and TRBJ2-7; no definite D call. V gave up 1 base and J gave up 3 bases, with 10 bases separating them. The V gene's germline CDR1 is DFQATT and CDR2 SNEGSKA (reference sequence). This CDR3 spans 13 amino acids. The CDR3 loop reads CSARGLLGYEQYF. The DNA of the CDR3 is TGCAGTGCTAGAGGCCTTCTAGGCTACGAGCAGTACTTC.

This clonotype occurred a few times. The chain links TRBV7-9 to TRBJ1-4, with D perhaps matching TRBD1 (5 bases). The V end was cut by 5 bases, the J end by 6 bases, with 19 bases between. The CDR3 spans 16 residues. CDR1 and CDR2 (germline): SEHNR, FQNEAQ (reference sequence). CDR3 DNA sequence: TGTGCCAGCAGCGCGACAGATGTTCACCGGGATGAAAAACTGTTTTTT. Protein: CASSATDVHRDEKLFF.

The V gene is TRBV12-3 or TRBV12-4, the J gene TRBJ1-1; tentatively, D is TRBD1 (5 bases). V lost 2 bases and J 3 bases, leaving 10 bases between the germline ends. CDR3 length equals 14 residues. For the CDR3, the DNA is TGTGCCAGCAGTTTATGGGGGGAAGACACTGAAGCTTTCTTT. Translation: CASSLWGEDTEAFF.

The chain is built from TRBV6-2 or TRBV6-3 and TRBJ2-1; D might be TRBD1 or TRBD2, each matching 5 bases. V gave up 2 bases and J gave up 7 bases, with 18 bases separating them. This CDR3 spans 16 amino acids. Germline V gives CDR1 MNHEY, CDR2 SVGEGT. The CDR3 DNA is TGTGCCAGCAGTTACAGCTGGGACCCCCCGGGGAATGAGCAGTTCTTC. Translating it yields CASSYSWDPPGNEQFF.

V is TRBV12-3 or TRBV12-4 and J is TRBJ1-5; D call uncertain. V dropped 6 bases and J dropped 0 bases, with 18 bases sitting between them. CDR3 length equals 17 residues. CDR3 sequence (DNA): TGTGCCAGCAGCCTCGAAGTCTTAGATGTTAGCAATCAGCCCCAGCATTTT. Translating gives CASSLEVLDVSNQPQHF.